The subject of this entry is one T cell receptor (beta chain). This specimen comes from a study of cytomegalovirus exposure and HLA in healthy donors. Germline assignment: CDR1 MNHNS and CDR2 SASEGT. Trimming at V came to 6 bases and at J to 3 bases, leaving 3 bases not matched to a gene. This CDR3 contains 15 residues. The PCR was carried out with 60 Vbeta primers and 13 Jbeta primers. The method was immunoSEQ multiplex PCR; TCRdb's version includes in-frame clones alone and lacks a portion of them. Here the sample spans 90,000 to 120,000 clones, about three quarters being singletons. The clonotype comes from a man younger than 40 in good health and CMV-seronegative. This rearrangement joins TRBV6-1 to TRBJ1-4, with 11 positions matching TRBD1. Material for sequencing was PBMCs. Written as DNA, the CDR3 is TGTGCCAGCAGGTCGGGACAGGGGGCTAATGAAAAACTGTTTTTT. Translating gives CASRSGQGANEKLFF.